This TCR beta chain was sequenced in a study of T cells after yellow fever vaccination. Study-level results: Across the CD4 and CD8 compartments, a small share of clonotypes was present in both.

As for this clonotype: The antigen is not known. Possible read error: a much larger clone is one base away.

Via MiXCR, TCRdb re-called the 5' RACE reads, giving one row per CDR3 protein. Of approximately 330,000 distinct CDR3 sequences in the sample, about 12% were seen once. Germline V CDR1 and CDR2: DFQATT, SNEGSKA (reference sequence). This CDR3 has 11 amino acids. Trimming removed 6 bases from V and 4 bases from J, with 9 bases in between. The clonotype originates from a man aged 18 to 29 who received the YFV17D yellow fever vaccine. The J gene is TRBJ2-5, the V gene TRBV20-1; D is unresolved. Here the sequenced sample was CD4+ T cells sorted from PBMCs, taken 15 days after the yellow fever booster vaccination. The CDR3 bases are TGCAGTGCAAACTCACTAGAGACCCAGTACTTC. The encoded protein is CSANSLETQYF.